Described below is a single TCR beta chain sequence and its context. The clone's antigen remains unknown. The input lacks base qualities; no much larger clone sits a single base away. The data are from a study of shared T cell receptors in the human thymus listed by TCRdb under 2021. Study-level background: The study examined how self-reactive, shared T-cell receptor alpha chains are generated in the human thymus.

Trimming takes 4 bases off V and 0 bases off J; junction bases not matched to a gene: 7. CDR1 and CDR2 (LGHNA, YNFKEQ) derive from the germline V gene. The CDR3 has 18 amino acids, counting the end cysteine and phenylalanine. Only the CDR3 part of the read is kept: 54 bases, read in frame from the first base. Libraries came from the immunoSEQ multiplex PCR assay. The table comes from immuneACCESS by way of TCRdb, which keeps in-frame sequences with V and J called. Part of the clones is missing from these tables; in studies checked, under half for an unresolved V gene and the rest for unknown reasons. The sample data list about 660,000 clones, and over 75% of these were observed just once. The top ten constitute about 0.01% of the sample. These sequences were also reported in another study, on human thymus T cells. As that second study puts it: In Finland, the donors were immunologically healthy infants who were having open corrective cardiac surgery for congenital heart defects. The thymus tissue came from surgical resects taken out during corrective cardiac surgery. V and J gene segment usage appeared biased in both thymic and peripheral blood repertoires. According to the related research, thymic TCR repertoires were highly overlapping among unrelated individuals. TCR alpha and beta repertoires from seven to nine infant thymus samples and four related peripheral blood samples were characterized in the study. The infant donors were roughly 7 to 244 days old, and the cohort included several males and a couple of females. Thymocytes were mechanically released from the tissue and were stored as pellets of roughly 9.5-34 million cells at -70 degrees C. A QIAsymphony instrument was used to extract genomic DNA from frozen cell pellets. The immunoSEQ multiplex PCR assay was used to amplify the TCRB and TCRAD loci from a standardized amount of quality-controlled genomic DNA. Amplicons spanned the V(D)J region at a length sufficient to cover the CDR3 and identify V and J genes. The amplicons were sequenced on an Illumina platform via the commercial immunoSEQ service. Primer bias and sequencing errors were corrected as previously described, and TCRAD and TCRB were defined on the basis of the IMGT database. The repertoires were analysed using immunoSEQ Analyzer 3.0 and VDJTools for basic statistics, V/J segment usage, diversity estimates, rarefaction and pairwise overlap. To estimate diversity, the Chao1, ChaoE, Efron-Thisted, Shannon and inverse Simpson indices were applied, and diversity was also estimated on datasets down-sampled to the smallest sample. Repertoire overlap was determined by strict matching of CDR3 nucleotide sequence, V gene and J gene, and Jaccard-based multidimensional scaling clustering was applied. On average, thymus samples yielded some 810,000 unique TCRB clonotypes, whereas blood samples yielded around 84,000.

The source material was thymocytes. The chain was built from TRBV4-2 and TRBJ2-4, and 12 junction bases match TRBD2. The clonotype originates from a boy younger than two with a congenital heart defect. Donor details come from another sample of the same person, matched by shared clones. At the DNA level, the sequence is TGTGCCAGCAGCCGCACCGGGACTAGCGGGCTAGCCAAAAACATTCAGTACTTC. This is translated as CASSRTGTSGLAKNIQYF.